This is a list of T cell receptor beta chains from one sample in a study of T cells after yellow fever vaccination. TCRdb processed the 5' RACE reads anew with MiXCR; each CDR3 protein has one entry. The sample carries 450,000 to 550,000 distinct CDR3 sequences, 20% to 25% recorded once. The sequencing here drew on PBMCs, taken roughly 20 days after the first yellow fever vaccination. These receptors were obtained from a man between 18 and 29 years old who received the YFV17D yellow fever vaccine. Both conserved end residues are part of each CDR3. D genes are given only for firm matches. Size is omitted from some rows. Given values are once, few, many or a class for expanded clones.

size	V	J	D	CDR3	DNA
few	TRBV27	TRBJ2-5	.	CASSPWRAVQETQYF	TGTGCCAGCAGTCCTTGGAGGGCAGTCCAAGAGACCCAGTACTTC
.	TRBV7-2	TRBJ2-5	.	CASSLTRLDREETQYF	TGTGCCAGCAGCCTAACCCGACTAGACAGGGAAGAGACCCAGTACTTC
.	TRBV30	TRBJ1-1	.	CAWSHFAGAFF	TGTGCCTGGAGCCATTTTGCTGGAGCTTTCTTT
few	TRBV28	TRBJ2-3	.	CASSDAGSTDTQYF	TGTGCCAGCAGTGACGCTGGGAGCACAGATACGCAGTATTTT
few	TRBV12-3/TRBV12-4	TRBJ2-5	TRBD1	CASNDLGQGSFQTQYF	TGTGCCAGCAATGACCTAGGACAGGGGAGTTTTCAGACCCAGTACTTC
.	TRBV5-4	TRBJ2-3	TRBD2	CASSSPGAGVTDTQYF	TGTGCCAGCAGCTCCCCGGGAGCGGGGGTCACAGATACGCAGTATTTT
few	TRBV18	TRBJ2-7	.	CASSPGQSYEQYF	TGTGCCAGCTCACCTGGACAGTCCTACGAGCAGTACTTC
few	TRBV27	TRBJ2-1	TRBD2	CASSSLQRGSYNEQFF	TGTGCCAGCAGTTCACTACAGCGGGGGTCCTACAATGAGCAGTTCTTC
.	TRBV3-1	TRBJ2-2	TRBD2	CASSQGLAGTGELFF	TGTGCCAGCAGCCAAGGACTAGCCGGCACCGGGGAGCTGTTTTTT
.	TRBV5-1	TRBJ2-3	TRBD1	CASTDRDRGTDTQYF	TGCGCCAGCACAGACCGGGACAGGGGGACAGATACGCAGTATTTT
.	TRBV6-6	TRBJ2-7	TRBD2	CASEAGAFYEQYF	TGTGCCAGCGAAGCGGGGGCCTTTTACGAGCAGTACTTC
few	TRBV10-2	TRBJ2-7	.	CASSEVGTNSYEQYF	TGCGCCAGCAGTGAAGTGGGGACAAACTCCTACGAGCAGTACTTC
few	TRBV7-2	TRBJ2-5	TRBD2	CASSRDYSETQYF	TGTGCCAGCAGCCGGGACTACTCCGAGACCCAGTACTTC
few	TRBV7-3	TRBJ2-1	TRBD2	CASSLWRGGRDEQFF	TGTGCCAGCAGCTTATGGCGGGGGGGTAGGGATGAGCAGTTCTTC
.	TRBV6-1	TRBJ2-7	TRBD2	CASSRGLAANEQYF	TGTGCCAGCAGCCGCGGACTAGCAGCCAACGAGCAGTACTTC
few	TRBV20-1	TRBJ2-3	TRBD2	CSAKAGGPTDTQYF	TGCAGTGCTAAGGCGGGGGGGCCCACAGATACGCAGTATTTT
few	TRBV25-1	TRBJ2-1	.	CASSDRQKNNEQFF	TGTGCCAGCAGTGACAGACAGAAAAACAATGAGCAGTTCTTC
.	TRBV7-8	TRBJ2-3	.	CASSIGRRADTQYF	TGTGCCAGCAGCATAGGTCGCCGTGCAGATACGCAGTATTTT
.	TRBV5-1	TRBJ2-7	TRBD2	CASSLQWGGTYEQYF	TGCGCCAGCAGCTTACAATGGGGGGGTACCTACGAGCAGTACTTC
many	TRBV20-1	TRBJ2-1	.	CSALGGSPSEQFF	TGCAGCGCCCTGGGGGGTTCCCCTAGTGAGCAGTTCTTC
few	TRBV18	TRBJ1-1	TRBD1	CASSGPGTANTEAFF	TGTGCCAGCTCAGGACCCGGGACAGCGAACACTGAAGCTTTCTTT
many	TRBV7-2	TRBJ1-4	.	CASSLGTHSEKLFF	TGTGCCAGCAGCTTAGGGACACACTCCGAAAAACTGTTTTTT
.	TRBV11-2	TRBJ2-5	.	CASSSTRGKGETQYF	TGTGCCAGCAGCTCTACTCGGGGGAAGGGGGAGACCCAGTACTTC
few	TRBV3-1	TRBJ1-5	.	CASSLAADSNQPQHF	TGTGCCAGCAGCCTCGCTGCAGATAGCAATCAGCCCCAGCATTTT
.	TRBV28	TRBJ1-1	TRBD1	CASSLGTGLRAFF	TGTGCCAGCAGCCTCGGGACAGGTCTCCGAGCTTTCTTT
.	TRBV18	TRBJ1-6	TRBD1	CASSPGQGDLTPLHF	TGTGCCAGCTCACCGGGACAGGGTGATCTCACGCCCCTCCACTTT
.	TRBV20-1	TRBJ2-2	TRBD2	CCAVPPSGWNTGELFF	TGCTGTGCCGTACCACCTAGCGGTTGGAACACCGGGGAGCTGTTTTTT
few	TRBV24-1	TRBJ2-4	.	CATFWALNIQYF	TGTGCCACCTTCTGGGCCCTAAACATTCAGTACTTC
few	TRBV27	TRBJ2-3	TRBD2	CASSLSGLAGAYTDTQYF	TGTGCCAGCAGTTTATCTGGACTAGCGGGGGCCTACACAGATACGCAGTATTTT
many	TRBV12-3/TRBV12-4	TRBJ1-1	.	CASLNPDGTTEAFF	TGTGCCAGCCTTAATCCGGACGGGACCACTGAAGCTTTCTTT
.	TRBV12-3/TRBV12-4	TRBJ2-5	.	CASARGSNQETQYF	TGTGCCAGCGCCCGCGGAAGTAATCAAGAGACCCAGTACTTC
few	TRBV7-6	TRBJ2-2	TRBD2	CASSPPGRESTGELFF	TGTGCCAGCAGCCCCCCCGGGAGGGAGAGCACCGGGGAGCTGTTTTTT
few	TRBV5-1	TRBJ1-6	.	CASSSDTDNSPLHF	TGCGCCAGCAGCTCGGACACGGATAATTCACCCCTCCACTTT
.	TRBV2	TRBJ1-1	.	CASRDPPSAAVEAFF	TGTGCCAGCAGGGACCCCCCGTCCGCGGCAGTTGAAGCTTTCTTT
.	TRBV11-1	TRBJ2-2	TRBD2	CASSSGALAGLQSNTGELFF	TGTGCCAGCAGCTCGGGGGCGCTAGCGGGCCTACAATCGAACACCGGGGAGCTGTTTTTT
many	TRBV7-2	TRBJ2-1	TRBD2	CASSFQAGGLHYEQFF	TGTGCCAGCAGTTTTCAAGCGGGGGGGCTTCATTATGAGCAGTTCTTC
few	TRBV11-1	TRBJ1-1	.	CASSLNGDVWAISTEAFF	TGTGCCAGCAGCTTGAACGGGGACGTTTGGGCAATTAGCACTGAAGCTTTCTTT
.	TRBV10-3	TRBJ2-1	TRBD2	CAISGQSGGALNEQFF	TGTGCCATCAGTGGCCAAAGCGGGGGGGCCCTGAATGAGCAGTTCTTC
.	TRBV4-3	TRBJ2-5	TRBD2	CASSQAGGGCGETQYF	TGCGCCAGCAGCCAAGCGGGCGGGGGGTGCGGAGAGACCCAGTACTTC
few	TRBV20-1	TRBJ1-1	.	CSARDMGGDTEAFF	TGCAGTGCTAGAGATATGGGCGGGGACACTGAAGCTTTCTTT
.	TRBV3-1	TRBJ2-2	.	CASSQDLNTGELFF	TGTGCCAGCAGCCAAGATTTGAACACCGGGGAGCTGTTTTTT
.	TRBV7-6	TRBJ1-3	.	CASSPIGDTIYF	TGTGCCAGCAGCCCCATCGGGGACACCATATATTTT
few	TRBV20-1	TRBJ1-4	TRBD1	CSANDRGEKLFF	TGCAGTGCTAACGACAGGGGCGAAAAACTGTTTTTT
many	TRBV7-6	TRBJ1-1	TRBD1	CASSPRQGRSVTEAFF	TGTGCCAGCAGCCCTAGACAGGGTAGGAGTGTCACTGAAGCTTTCTTT
.	TRBV6-5	TRBJ2-3	TRBD2	CASSYSTGGADTQYF	TGTGCCAGCAGTTACTCGACCGGGGGGGCGGATACGCAGTATTTT
few	TRBV6-5	TRBJ2-5	.	CASSHGAQAETQYF	TGTGCCAGCAGTCACGGGGCACAGGCGGAGACCCAGTACTTC
few	TRBV9	TRBJ1-2	TRBD1	CASSGAQGGAHGYTF	TGTGCCAGCAGCGGAGCACAGGGGGGGGCGCATGGCTACACCTTC
few	TRBV11-2	TRBJ2-2	.	CASSLDWEANTGELFF	TGTGCCAGCAGCTTAGACTGGGAGGCGAACACCGGGGAGCTGTTTTTT
.	TRBV7-2	TRBJ1-4	TRBD1	CASSLDQGANEKLFF	TGTGCCAGCAGCTTAGACCAGGGGGCTAATGAAAAACTGTTTTTT
.	TRBV5-1	TRBJ2-3	.	CASSLYGVSTDTQYF	TGCGCCAGCAGCTTGTACGGGGTTAGCACAGATACGCAGTATTTT
few	TRBV6-1	TRBJ1-1	.	CASRGEGYTEAFF	TGTGCCAGCAGGGGGGAGGGGTACACTGAAGCTTTCTTT